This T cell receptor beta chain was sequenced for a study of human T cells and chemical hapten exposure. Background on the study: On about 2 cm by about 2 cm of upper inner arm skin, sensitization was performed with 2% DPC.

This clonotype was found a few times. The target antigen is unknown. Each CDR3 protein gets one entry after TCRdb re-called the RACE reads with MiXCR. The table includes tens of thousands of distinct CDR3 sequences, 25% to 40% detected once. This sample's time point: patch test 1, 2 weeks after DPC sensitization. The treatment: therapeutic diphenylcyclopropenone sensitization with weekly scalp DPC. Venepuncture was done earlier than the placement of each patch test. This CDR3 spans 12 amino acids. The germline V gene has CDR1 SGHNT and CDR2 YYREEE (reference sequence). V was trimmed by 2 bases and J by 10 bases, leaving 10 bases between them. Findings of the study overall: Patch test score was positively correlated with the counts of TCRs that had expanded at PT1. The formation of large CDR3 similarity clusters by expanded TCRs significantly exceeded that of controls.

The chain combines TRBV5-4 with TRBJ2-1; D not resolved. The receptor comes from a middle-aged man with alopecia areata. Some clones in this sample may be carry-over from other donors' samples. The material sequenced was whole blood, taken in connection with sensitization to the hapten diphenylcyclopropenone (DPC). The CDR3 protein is CASSFSQAEQFF. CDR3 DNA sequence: TGTGCCAGCAGCTTTTCTCAGGCGGAGCAGTTCTTC.